This TCR beta chain was captured by sequencing in a study of T-cell memory formation after mild COVID-19. Across the study: Clusters were largely donor specific.

Study outcomes and limitations: Contracting clones from day 15 to 85 had balanced CD4/CD8; later expanders favoured CD4+. Memory sampled before infection contained some responding clones, suggesting cross-reactive memory joined.

MiXCR, applied by TCRdb to the 5' RACE reads, yields one record per CDR3 protein. Among 470,000 or so distinct CDR3 sequences listed, approximately 25% were seen once. As concerns this clonotype: What it binds is not known.

What was sequenced was PBMCs or a T cell subset sorted from them (not recorded which). The TCR sequence derives from an adult woman who had mild COVID-19 (a few samples of this study predate the infection). Cell type and time point are not known.

The CDR3: CASSYGTSGGYNEQFF. CDR3 DNA sequence: TGTGCCAGCAGCTACGGGACTAGCGGTGGTTACAATGAGCAGTTCTTC. The J gene is TRBJ2-1, the V gene TRBV7-9; 11 bases are shared with TRBD2. J gave up 4 bases and V 4 bases, and 6 bases lay outside the gene matches. The CDR3 runs 16 residues. Germline CDR1 is SEHNR and CDR2 is FQNEAQ (reference sequence). The full variable domain, completed using reference TRBV7-9 and TRBJ2-1, is DTGVSQNPRHKITKRGQNVTFRCDPISEHNRLYWYRQTLGQGPEFLTYFQNEAQLEKSRLLSDRFSAERPKGSFSTLEIQRTEQGDSAMYLCASSYGTSGGYNEQFFGPGTRLTVL.